This T cell receptor (beta chain) was profiled in a study of T cell responses to AZD1222 COVID-19 vaccine. Germline V gives CDR1 LNHDA, CDR2 SQIVND (reference sequence). The CDR3 has 15 residues. V lost 9 bases, J lost 5 bases, and 20 bases lay in between. Data came from immunoSEQ multiplex PCR; TCRdb stores just in-frame clones and leaves some out. In the table there are 90,000 to 120,000 clones, roughly 90% of which are singletons. This clone was seen just once. The source of this sequence is an adult who received the AZD1222 COVID-19 vaccine. The specimen comprised peripheral blood, sampled 28 days after the second AZD1222 dose. The chain is built from TRBV19 and TRBJ2-1; the D is unclear. CDR3 nucleotides: TGTGCCAGCCGCAGTCAATGGGCATACGACAATGAGCAGTTCTTC. It yields the protein CASRSQWAYDNEQFF.